This TCR beta chain emerged from a study of shared clonotypes between healthy human individuals. The naive CD8 subset, CD45RO-negative cells positively selected for CCR7, excluded terminally differentiated effector memory CD45RA+ cells. As concerns this clone: What it binds is not known.

Study-level results: Sampling involved blood alone; tissue repertoires likely differ. Sharing of clonotypes among donors was expected to vary with sequencing depth.

Trimming removed 1 base from V and 11 bases from J, with 11 bases in between. This CDR3 spans 12 amino acids. Germline loops: CDR1 LGHNA, CDR2 YNFKEQ. The table came from immunoSEQ multiplex PCR; TCRdb's copy has only in-frame clones and leaves some out. Among about 600,000 clones listed, 95% were seen once. The sequencing sample was made of naive CD8+ T cells sorted from blood. This chain links TRBV4-2 with TRBJ2-5; D perhaps matches TRBD2 (6 bases). The origin of this receptor is a woman aged 25 to 39 in good health. This CDR3 is CASSQGGESQYF. CDR3 in DNA: TGTGCCAGCAGCCAAGGGGGGGAATCGCAGTACTTC.